Shown below are 21 T cell receptor beta chains from a single sample sequenced in a study of vaccination and CD4 T cells after COVID-19 (dated by TCRdb to between 2021 and 2023). Per the publication, the treatment or condition label means: approximately nine-day PBMC culture with coronavirus spike peptide pools or control peptides (ViraFEST assay). CD4+ T cells from unexposed donors were collected before the COVID-19 pandemic (2011-2018). Their specific antigens are unknown. Receptor libraries were prepared by PCR. Sequencing relied on an Illumina iSeq 100. DNA from cultured CD4+ T cells was subjected to TCR sequencing with the Oncomine TCR Beta short-read assay at the Johns Hopkins FTIC core. TCRdb's own reprocessing of the public reads used fastp at Q25 and MiXCR and kept productive beta chains. One record per CDR3 amino acid sequence lists the most common genes and DNA. In this sample the table shows thousands of distinct CDR3 sequences, about a quarter of which occur a single time. 57% of the sample is held by the ten biggest clonotypes.

The sequenced material came from CD4+ T cells from blood, cultured in vitro. These receptors came from a human donor in good health.

This rearrangement joins TRBV7-8 to TRBJ1-1; no clear D gene. Germline values: CDR1 SGHVS, CDR2 FQNEAQ. Trimming removed 2 bases from V and 1 base from J, with 11 bases in between. The CDR3 consists of 15 residues. This CDR3 is CASSLTLQTNTEAFF. The CDR3 bases are TGTGCCAGCAGCTTAACCTTACAGACGAACACTGAAGCTTTCTTT.

By share, this clonotype ranks as medium-sized (0.01 to 0.1%). This rearrangement joins TRBV20-1 to TRBJ1-5, with D possibly matching TRBD1 (5 bases). The CDR3 totals 12 residues. Germline CDR1 DFQATT, CDR2 SNEGSKA (reference sequence). Between the trimmed V and J ends, which lost 0 bases and 9 bases, there was a span of 9 bases. The CDR3 reads CSARDDGGPQHF. Here the CDR3 DNA reads TGCAGTGCTAGAGATGACGGGGGGCCCCAGCATTTT.

This clonotype was observed a handful of times. J is TRBJ2-7 and V is TRBV7-9, with D possibly called TRBD1 or TRBD2 (6 bases each). The CDR3 is 14 amino acids. Germline CDR1 and CDR2: SEHNR and FQNEAQ (reference sequence). V lost 6 bases and J 7 bases, leaving 19 bases between the germline ends. The CDR3 bases are TGTGCCAGCAGAGGGGAATCGGGGGCCCAGGAGCAGTACTTC. Protein product: CASRGESGAQEQYF.

By sample fraction, this clonotype is medium-sized. The chain has TRBV4-3 and TRBJ1-1; D not certain. Germline loops: CDR1 LGHNA, CDR2 YSLEER. V was trimmed by 0 bases and J by 0 bases, leaving 5 bases between them. The CDR3 totals 14 residues. The CDR3 loop reads CASSQEPMNTEAFF. The CDR3 nucleotides are TGCGCCAGCAGCCAAGAACCCATGAACACTGAAGCTTTCTTT.

This clonotype has more than one count but fewer than ten. The rearrangement uses TRBV20-1 and TRBJ2-7; D remains unclear. With 0 bases removed from V and 2 bases from J, the gap between germline ends came to 17 bases. Germline loops: CDR1 DFQATT, CDR2 SNEGSKA (reference sequence). The CDR3 extends over 16 amino acids. The CDR3 reads CSARDPLAEQTYEQYF. Written as DNA, the CDR3 is TGCAGTGCTAGAGATCCCCTGGCGGAACAAACCTACGAGCAGTACTTC.

The chain carries TRBV14 and TRBJ2-1; unclear D gene. Germline lookup yields CDR1 SGHDN and CDR2 FVKESK. This CDR3 has 16 residues. V lost 4 bases, J lost 2 bases, and 15 bases lay in between. CDR3 protein: CASSPQLGSPYNEQFF. CDR3 DNA sequence: TGTGCCAGCAGCCCGCAGTTGGGGTCCCCCTACAATGAGCAGTTCTTC.

CDR3 bases: TGCAGTGCTAGGGGGGGCAACGGACTCGACACCGGGGAGCTGTTTTTT. Translating it yields CSARGGNGLDTGELFF. The V gene is TRBV20-1, the J gene TRBJ2-2; either TRBD1 or TRBD2 may supply D (6 bases each). CDR1 and CDR2 (germline): DFQATT, SNEGSKA (reference sequence). V was pared by 3 bases and J by 3 bases, with 17 bases between. CDR3 length: 16 amino acids.

This rearrangement joins TRBV15 to TRBJ2-3; D is perhaps TRBD2 (6 bases). V lost 5 bases and J lost 0, with 15 bases in between. The CDR3 runs to 16 residues. In germline, CDR1 is LNHNV, CDR2 YYDKDF (reference sequence). CDR3 DNA: TGTGCCACCAGCCCCGGAGGGGCGGTTAGCACAGATACGCAGTATTTT. It codes for CATSPGGAVSTDTQYF.

The table lists this clonotype with a few counts. This chain uses TRBV4-1 with TRBJ2-7; perhaps TRBD1 as D (6 bases). V lost 0 bases and J 2 bases, leaving 11 bases between the germline ends. Germline V lookup: CDR1 MGHRA, CDR2 YSYEKL. This CDR3 contains 15 residues. The CDR3 DNA sequence: TGCGCCAGCAGCCAAGATCACAGGGCCACCTACGAGCAGTACTTC. It yields the protein CASSQDHRATYEQYF.

This clonotype was detected only a few times. V gene TRBV28 combines with J gene TRBJ1-2; 9 bases match TRBD1. With V trimmed by 7 bases and J by 1 base, 16 bases remained unmatched. This CDR3 is 18 amino acids long. Germline V gene lookup returns CDR1 MDHEN and CDR2 SYDVKM. The CDR3 is CASMGTGSPRRRNYGYTF. For the CDR3, the DNA is TGTGCCAGCATGGGGACAGGGTCGCCTCGGCGGCGTAACTATGGCTACACCTTC.

This clonotype showed up just a few times. This chain joins TRBV7-9 and TRBJ2-2, with TRBD1 matching over 8 bases. The CDR3 runs to 17 residues. Germline V gene lookup returns CDR1 SEHNR and CDR2 FQNEAQ (reference sequence). With 2 bases clipped from V and 4 bases from J, the junction kept 9 bases outside the gene matches. The CDR3 DNA sequence: TGTGCCAGCAGCTTAAGTGCAGGGGGCGCTCGCACCGGGGAGCTGTTTTTT. Protein sequence: CASSLSAGGARTGELFF. Filled out from reference TRBV7-9 and TRBJ2-2, the complete variable domain reads DTGVSQNPRHKITKRGQNVTFRCDPISEHNRLYWYRQTLGQGPEFLTYFQNEAQLEKSRLLSDRFSAERPKGSFSTLEIQRTEQGDSAMYLCASSLSAGGARTGELFFGEGSRLTVL.

In DNA form, the CDR3 reads TGTGCCAGCAGCTTAGCGTCAGGGGCGAAGGTGTTCTTC. This sequence encodes CASSLASGAKVFF. The V and J genes are TRBV7-9 and TRBJ2-1, with D maybe TRBD1 (6 bases). The germline V gene has CDR1 SEHNR and CDR2 FQNEAQ (reference sequence). The CDR3 runs to 13 residues. The germline V and J ends were trimmed by 0 bases and 15 bases, with 15 bases remaining between them.

The genes are TRBV7-6 and TRBJ1-4; the D is unclear. The CDR3 has 18 residues. V lost 5 bases to trimming and J lost 3 bases, with 22 bases between them. Germline values: CDR1 SGHVS, CDR2 FNYEAQ. CDR3 amino acids: CASSARGRVAGANEKLFF. The DNA for the CDR3 is TGTGCCAGCAGCGCCCGAGGGAGGGTAGCTGGTGCTAATGAAAAACTGTTTTTT.

The rearrangement joins TRBV4-1 to TRBJ1-2; 12 bases match TRBD1. The CDR3 has 19 amino acids. V lost 3 bases and J lost 5; bases outside the gene matches: 16. Germline CDR1 reads MGHRA; CDR2 reads YSYEKL. CDR3 bases: TGCGCCAGCAGCCATATAATGTCTCGCGGGACAGGGGGCGAATATGGCTACACCTTC. It encodes CASSHIMSRGTGGEYGYTF.

In its sample, this clonotype was seen a few times. In DNA form, the CDR3 reads TGTGCCAGCAGTTACTCCGCCGAGACCGCCTACGATGACACCGGGGAGCTGTTTTTT. Translating it yields CASSYSAETAYDDTGELFF. The rearrangement links TRBV6-2 or TRBV6-3 to TRBJ2-2; D not certain. V gave up 0 bases and J gave up 3 bases, with 20 bases separating them. This CDR3 has 19 amino acids. Germline CDR1 and CDR2: MNHEY and SVGEGT.

This clonotype occurred a few times. The V and J genes are TRBV6-2 or TRBV6-3 and TRBJ1-2, with TRBD1 identical over 7 bases. The CDR3 sequence is 14 residues long. Germline trimming cut 5 bases from V and 4 bases from J; bases unmatched to any gene: 7. In germline, CDR1 is MNHEY, CDR2 SVGEGT. CDR3 residues: CASSPGTAGYGYTF. As DNA, the CDR3 is TGTGCCAGCAGTCCCGGGACAGCGGGCTATGGCTACACCTTC.

The V and J genes are TRBV7-3 and TRBJ2-3; perhaps TRBD1 as D (6 bases). The germline V gene encodes CDR1 SGHTA and CDR2 FQGTGA. V lost 1 base and J lost 4, with 6 bases in between. The CDR3 length is 13 residues. DNA of the CDR3: TGTGCCAGCAGCTTAAACAGGGCAGATACGCAGTATTTT. Its protein product is CASSLNRADTQYF.

The rearrangement uses TRBV6-5 and TRBJ2-1; 12 nucleotides agree with TRBD2. The CDR3 is made up of 16 amino acids. Germline V lookup: CDR1 MNHEY, CDR2 SVGAGI. Losses at the gene ends were 4 bases for V and 4 bases for J; bases not matched to a gene: 5. The CDR3 spells CASSLRTSGAYNEQFF. The CDR3 region has the DNA TGTGCCAGCAGTTTGAGGACTAGCGGGGCGTACAATGAGCAGTTCTTC.

This clonotype was counted only a few times. The genes are TRBV19 and TRBJ1-5, with a weak D call TRBD1 (6 bases). The V gene's germline CDR1 is LNHDA and CDR2 SQIVND (reference sequence). CDR3 length equals 16 residues. V lost 7 bases and J 0 bases, leaving 16 bases between the germline ends. CDR3 region: CASTQGGWRSNQPQHF. The CDR3 DNA reads TGTGCCAGTACCCAAGGGGGGTGGCGTAGCAATCAGCCCCAGCATTTT. The full variable domain, in which reference TRBV19 and TRBJ1-5 provide the parts outside the CDR3, is DGGITQSPKYLFRKEGQNVTLSCEQNLNHDAMYWYRQDPGQGLRLIYYSQIVNDFQKGDIAEGYSVSREKKESFPLTVTSAQKNPTAFYLCASTQGGWRSNQPQHFGDGTRLSIL.

The chain has TRBV6-1 and TRBJ2-7, with D maybe TRBD2 (6 bases). This CDR3 spans 13 amino acids. Germline V gene sequence: CDR1 MNHNS, CDR2 SASEGT. Trimming cost V 7 bases and J 4 bases, with 14 bases left between them. The CDR3 DNA sequence: TGTGCCAGCAAAAGGACGGCGGGGTACGAGCAGTACTTC. This codes for CASKRTAGYEQYF.

This clonotype was seen a handful of times. V gene TRBV20-1 combines with J gene TRBJ2-4; weak D call: TRBD1 (6 bases). V was trimmed by 6 bases and J by 9 bases, leaving 18 bases between them. This CDR3 spans 13 amino acids. Germline CDR1 DFQATT, CDR2 SNEGSKA (reference sequence). The chain's CDR3 is CSAMTGTFGIQYF. CDR3 sequence (DNA): TGCAGTGCAATGACAGGAACCTTTGGCATTCAGTACTTC.